The 14 T cell receptor beta chains below were found in one sample sequenced in a study of blood T cell repertoires in COVID-19. Here immunoSEQ multiplex PCR was the method, and the copy in TCRdb shows in-frame clones only, minus some. The sample lists around 75,000 clones, 80% seen once, with more than 10% in the top ten. Sequencing was performed on peripheral blood. These receptors were obtained from a man aged 50 to 59 with COVID-19, enrolled during active disease.

J is TRBJ2-7 and V is TRBV4-2; TRBD2 matches 14 bases. With V trimmed by 4 bases and J by 2 bases, 7 bases remained unmatched. CDR3 length: 17 residues. The germline CDR1 and CDR2 sequences are LGHNA and YNFKEQ. CDR3 loop: CASSLGLAGENPYEQYF. CDR3 DNA sequence: TGTGCCAGCAGCCTGGGACTAGCGGGAGAGAACCCCTACGAGCAGTACTTC.

CDR3 in amino acids: CASSAIFTDTQYF. The CDR3 DNA is TGTGCCAGCAGCGCTATCTTCACAGATACGCAGTATTTT. The chain has TRBV7-8 and TRBJ2-3; no firm D call. The ends were cut back, 5 bases at V and 2 bases at J, with 8 bases in the middle. Germline assignment: CDR1 SGHVS and CDR2 FQNEAQ. The length of the CDR3 is 13 residues.

The chain joins TRBV27 to TRBJ2-7; TRBD1 aligns across 8 bases. The CDR3 consists of 15 residues. V lost 7 bases to trimming and J lost 0 bases; unmatched junction nucleotides: 8. CDR1 is MNHEY and CDR2 is SMNVEV in the germline V gene (reference sequence). CDR3 bases: TGTGCCAGCAAAAAATCGACAGGGGTCTCCTACGAGCAGTACTTC. Its protein is CASKKSTGVSYEQYF.

As DNA, the CDR3 is TGTGCCAGCAGGCGGGACGGTAACACCGGGGAGCTGTTTTTT. The encoded protein is CASRRDGNTGELFF. The chain carries TRBV6-1 and TRBJ2-2; perhaps TRBD2 as D (6 bases). Between the trimmed V and J ends, which lost 6 bases and 2 bases, there was a span of 10 bases. The CDR3 spans 14 residues. Germline V gene lookup returns CDR1 MNHNS and CDR2 SASEGT.

This clone has ten or more counts. The rearrangement joins TRBV6-5 to TRBJ2-7; 7 nucleotides match TRBD2. The ends lost 6 bases at V and 3 bases at J; junction bases unmatched: 11. The CDR3 has 15 residues. Looked up from germline, CDR1 is MNHEY and CDR2 is SVGAGI. The CDR3: CASRSFGGSHYEQYF. CDR3 in DNA: TGTGCCAGCAGGTCCTTCGGGGGGAGCCACTACGAGCAGTACTTC.

The chain uses TRBV4-1 and TRBJ2-5; 7 bases align to TRBD2. Trimming took 2 bases from V and 7 from J; bases not matched to a gene: 16. The CDR3 consists of 17 residues. Germline CDR1 and CDR2: MGHRA and YSYEKL. The CDR3 region is CASSQTTPQAGRGTQYF. The CDR3 nucleotides read TGCGCCAGCAGCCAAACCACTCCTCAAGCGGGGCGGGGGACCCAGTACTTC.

The chain carries TRBV19 and TRBJ1-1; TRBD1 is a possible D gene (5 bases). CDR3 length equals 14 residues. Germline V lookup: CDR1 LNHDA, CDR2 SQIVND (reference sequence). V was pared by 5 bases and J by 4 bases, with 14 bases between. In nucleotides, the CDR3 is TGTGCCAGTAGTGTGGGGGGAAGGGTCACTGAAGCTTTCTTT. Protein sequence: CASSVGGRVTEAFF.

The V and J genes are TRBV5-1 and TRBJ2-7; the match to TRBD2 covers 8 bases. Per germline, CDR1 SGHRS and CDR2 YFSETQ. There are 17 residues in the CDR3. V was clipped by 1 base and J by 5 bases; unmatched bases: 14. CDR3 bases: TGCGCCAGCAGCTTGCGGACCCCTGGGACTAGTAATCACGAGCAGTACTTC. It codes for CASSLRTPGTSNHEQYF.

The rearrangement links TRBV6-5 to TRBJ2-7, with D perhaps TRBD1 (7 bases). Germline V gene sequence: CDR1 MNHEY, CDR2 SVGAGI. The CDR3 length is 15 residues. Trimming took off 7 bases at V and 3 bases at J, with 19 bases between the two ends. The CDR3 spells CASMGLGGQYYEQYF. CDR3 DNA: TGTGCCAGCATGGGACTTGGGGGACAGTACTACGAGCAGTACTTC.

The V gene is TRBV6-6, the J gene TRBJ1-1; a possible D gene is TRBD1 (5 bases). This CDR3 contains 14 residues. V was clipped by 5 bases and J by 0 bases, with 10 bases between them. Germline CDR1 and CDR2: MNHNY and SVGAGI (reference sequence). CDR3 protein: CASSLRGMNTEAFF. The CDR3 bases are TGTGCCAGCAGTCTTCGGGGGATGAACACTGAAGCTTTCTTT.

The chain employs TRBV7-9 and TRBJ1-5; D perhaps matches TRBD1 (5 bases). The CDR3 is made up of 13 amino acids. Germline V gene lookup returns CDR1 SEHNR and CDR2 FQNEAQ (reference sequence). The ends were cut back, 2 bases at V and 7 bases at J, with 9 bases in the middle. CDR3 nucleotides: TGTGCCAGCAGCTTAAACGGGGGGCAGCCCCAGCATTTT. Amino acid sequence: CASSLNGGQPQHF.

This clone was seen a handful of times. V usage is TRBV18 and J usage is TRBJ2-7; D gene uncertain. Germline-derived CDR1 and CDR2 are KGHSH and LQKENI. Trimming stripped 8 bases from V and 3 bases from J, with 23 bases between. CDR3 length: 16 residues. The CDR3 reads CASTPQSKNNLYEQYF. DNA for the CDR3: TGTGCCAGCACCCCGCAGTCAAAGAACAACCTCTACGAGCAGTACTTC. The complete variable domain, with remaining parts taken from reference TRBV18 and TRBJ2-7, reads NAGVMQNPRHLVRRRGQEARLRCSPMKGHSHVYWYRQLPEEGLKFMVYLQKENIIDESGMPKERFSAEFPKEGPSILRIQQVVRGDSAAYFCASTPQSKNNLYEQYFGPGTRLTVT.

The chain recombines TRBV4-1 with TRBJ2-1; D gene ambiguous. The CDR3 consists of 16 residues. In germline, CDR1 is MGHRA, CDR2 YSYEKL. V lost 0 bases and J lost 8, with 17 bases in between. Written as DNA, the CDR3 is TGCGCCAGCAGCCAAGAAGGAACACACGAAGGAGATGAGCAGTTCTTC. It codes for CASSQEGTHEGDEQFF.

This chain connects TRBV18 to TRBJ2-5, with D perhaps matching TRBD1 (6 bases). Germline V gives CDR1 KGHSH, CDR2 LQKENI. The V end was cut by 3 bases, the J end by 5 bases, with 10 bases between. The CDR3 covers 13 residues. CDR3: CASSPQRGETQYF. The CDR3 region has the DNA TGTGCCAGCTCACCTCAAAGGGGGGAGACCCAGTACTTC. Full variable domain (remainder filled in from reference TRBV18 and TRBJ2-5): NAGVMQNPRHLVRRRGQEARLRCSPMKGHSHVYWYRQLPEEGLKFMVYLQKENIIDESGMPKERFSAEFPKEGPSILRIQQVVRGDSAAYFCASSPQRGETQYFGPGTRLLVL.